One TCR beta chain is described in this entry. The target antigen is unknown. Barcoded TCR alpha and TCR beta cDNA libraries with UMIs came from 5'RACE using constant-segment primers. TCRdb re-called the 5' RACE reads through MiXCR, storing one row per CDR3 protein. The table includes around 340,000 distinct CDR3 sequences, 20% to 25% detected once. The data originate from a study of T-cell memory formation after mild COVID-19. Study observations and caveats: Contracting clones, day 15 to 85, had balanced CD4/CD8, and later expanders favored CD4+. Most CD4+ clones that shrank were in CM and EM, while CD8+ ones turned up in EMRA.

Sample: PBMCs or a T cell subset sorted from them (not recorded which). The TCR comes from an adult woman who had mild COVID-19 (a few samples of this study predate the infection). Cell type and time point are not known.

CDR3 nucleotide sequence: TGTGCCAGCAGTTTCGGGGTGATGAACACTGAAGCTTTCTTT. The encoded protein is CASSFGVMNTEAFF. The chain recombines TRBV11-2 with TRBJ1-1; D gene ambiguous. Germline V gene data show CDR1 as SGHAT and CDR2 as FQNNGV. Deletions cut 6 bases from V and 0 bases from J, with 11 bases between. The CDR3 is made up of 14 amino acids.